Below, 19 T cell receptor beta chains from the same sample are listed, as sequenced in a study of T cell changes during pregnancy in multiple sclerosis. Assay: immunoSEQ multiplex PCR; the TCRdb copy retains only in-frame clones and omits some. The table has 50,000 to 65,000 clones, 90% to 95% seen once. This specimen consisted of CD8+ T cells from peripheral blood mononuclear cells, obtained in the second trimester of pregnancy. These receptor sequences come from a female donor with multiple sclerosis, enrolled in a pregnancy study.

This chain connects TRBV5-5 to TRBJ2-7; 10 bases map to TRBD2. The germline V gene has CDR1 SGHKS and CDR2 YYEKEE (reference sequence). With V trimmed by 0 bases and J by 6 bases, 9 bases remained unmatched. CDR3 length: 16 residues. The CDR3 is CASSLDPAGGLGEQYF. CDR3 coding DNA: TGTGCCAGCAGCTTGGATCCAGCGGGAGGGCTCGGCGAGCAGTACTTC.

The chain is built from TRBV7-9 and TRBJ2-1; a possible D gene is TRBD2 (5 bases). CDR3 length equals 16 residues. With 0 bases removed from V and 3 bases from J, the gap between germline ends came to 12 bases. Germline V gene lookup returns CDR1 SEHNR and CDR2 FQNEAQ (reference sequence). This CDR3 reads CASSLAEVDFYNEQFF. In DNA, the CDR3 is TGTGCCAGCAGCTTAGCGGAGGTGGACTTCTACAATGAGCAGTTCTTC. The whole variable domain, remainder taken from reference TRBV7-9 and TRBJ2-1, is DTGVSQNPRHKITKRGQNVTFRCDPISEHNRLYWYRQTLGQGPEFLTYFQNEAQLEKSRLLSDRFSAERPKGSFSTLEIQRTEQGDSAMYLCASSLAEVDFYNEQFFGPGTRLTVL.

This sequence joins TRBV28 and TRBJ2-7, with D possibly being TRBD2 (7 bases). V dropped 7 bases and J dropped 5 bases, with 18 bases sitting between them. Germline values: CDR1 MDHEN, CDR2 SYDVKM. The length of the CDR3 is 14 residues. As DNA, the CDR3 is TGTGCCAGCACCACGGAGGGGGGGGGTAACGAGCAGTACTTC. Its translation is CASTTEGGGNEQYF.

The rearrangement uses TRBV28 and TRBJ1-1, with unresolved D. V shed 5 bases and J shed 8 bases, with 9 bases lying between them. This CDR3 spans 11 amino acids. Germline assignment: CDR1 MDHEN and CDR2 SYDVKM. The CDR3 nucleotides read TGTGCCAGCAGTCCGTCCAGGGAAGCTTTCTTT. Its translation is CASSPSREAFF.

The CDR3 reads CASSPGTSGRGTDTQYF. DNA for the CDR3: TGCGCCAGCAGCCCCGGGACTAGCGGGAGAGGCACAGATACGCAGTATTTT. The chain combines TRBV5-1 with TRBJ2-3, with TRBD2 identical over 14 bases. Per the germline V gene, CDR1 is SGHRS and CDR2 is YFSETQ. V lost 4 bases to trimming and J lost 1 base; unmatched junction nucleotides: 5. This CDR3 spans 17 amino acids.

The chain joins TRBV30 to TRBJ1-1; TRBD1 might be the D (6 bases). The CDR3 is 16 residues long. Germline CDR1 GTSNPN, CDR2 SVGIG (reference sequence). V was clipped by 3 bases and J by 1 base, with 18 bases between them. DNA for the CDR3: TGTGCCTGGAGCCCCCAGGGGCGAAGCTGGAACACTGAAGCTTTCTTT. Translated, it gives CAWSPQGRSWNTEAFF.

The rearrangement joins TRBV7-2 to TRBJ1-1; 7 nucleotides agree with TRBD1. The V gene end was trimmed by 5 bases and the J gene end by 4 bases; junction bases not matched to a gene: 4. In germline, CDR1 is SGHTA, CDR2 FQGNSA. This CDR3 is 13 amino acids long. The CDR3 nucleotides are TGTGCCAGCAGCGATCACAGGGGCACTGAAGCTTTCTTT. Translated, it gives CASSDHRGTEAFF.

The V and J genes are TRBV21-1 and TRBJ2-3; the table calls TRBD2, which could not be checked here. TRBV21-1 represents a pseudogene. This CDR3 comprises 23 residues. The CDR3 coding sequence is TGTGCCAGCAGCAAACCTAGCGGGAGGGCCTCGGGCCGTCCTCCTTCTAGCACAGATACGCAGTATTTT. Its protein is CASSKPSGRASGRPPSSTDTQYF.

J is TRBJ2-1 and V is TRBV7-3, with 9 bases identical to TRBD2. The CDR3 contains 17 residues. The ends lost 1 base at V and 5 bases at J; junction bases unmatched: 9. Germline V gene sequence: CDR1 SGHTA, CDR2 FQGTGA. The CDR3 DNA reads TGTGCCAGCAGCTTAAATCTCGGCGGGAGGGACCACAATGAGCAGTTCTTC. This encodes CASSLNLGGRDHNEQFF.

This clone was observed a few times. The CDR3 loop is CAGSFISGYTF. The CDR3 coding sequence is TGCGCCGGCTCTTTTATCTCTGGCTACACCTTC. The chain joins TRBV10-1 to TRBJ1-2; D gene uncertain. The V and J ends lost 11 bases and 7 bases respectively, with 14 bases between them. Germline V gives CDR1 WNHNN, CDR2 SYGVQD (reference sequence). The CDR3 has 11 residues.

This chain uses TRBV27 with TRBJ2-1, with D hard to call. Trimming took off 3 bases at V and 5 bases at J, with 5 bases between the two ends. Germline-derived CDR1 and CDR2 are MNHEY and SMNVEV (reference sequence). CDR3 length equals 12 residues. This chain's CDR3 is CASSFHNNEQFF. The CDR3 DNA reads TGTGCCAGCAGTTTCCACAACAATGAGCAGTTCTTC.

The V call is TRBV5-4, the J call TRBJ2-7; 11 nucleotides match TRBD2. There are 14 residues in the CDR3. The germline V gene has CDR1 SGHNT and CDR2 YYREEE (reference sequence). V shed 4 bases and J 3 bases; nucleotides not matched to a gene: 3. DNA for the CDR3: TGTGCCAGCAGCCCGGGACTAGCGGTCTACGAGCAGTACTTC. Translated: CASSPGLAVYEQYF. Combining the CDR3 with reference TRBV5-4 and TRBJ2-7 gives the whole variable domain ETGVTQSPTHLIKTRGQQVTLRCSSQSGHNTVSWYQQALGQGPQFIFQYYREEENGRGNFPPRFSGLQFPNYSSELNVNALELDDSALYLCASSPGLAVYEQYFGPGTRLTVT.

CDR3 in amino acids: CASSPFSSSYNEQFF. The CDR3 bases are TGTGCCAGCAGTCCCTTCTCGAGCTCCTACAATGAGCAGTTCTTC. This chain uses TRBV27 with TRBJ2-1; D not certain. CDR1 is MNHEY and CDR2 is SMNVEV in the germline V gene (reference sequence). V lost 5 bases, J lost 0 bases, and 11 bases lay in between. The CDR3 extends over 15 amino acids.

This clone was seen just once. The rearrangement joins TRBV5-1 to TRBJ2-5, with 8 nucleotides matching TRBD1. TRBJ2-7 explains the end of the DNA better; the J call may be wrong. The CDR3 consists of 13 residues. CDR1 is SGHRS, CDR2 YFSETQ, per germline. The CDR3: CASSFGQGDEQYF. The CDR3 region has the DNA TGCGCCAGCAGCTTTGGACAGGGCGACGAGCAGTACTTC.

The sample holds one count of this clone. The same CDR3 is also encoded by other DNA sequences in this sample. The chain carries TRBV19 and TRBJ2-7; 10 bases match TRBD1. Germline V gives CDR1 LNHDA, CDR2 SQIVND (reference sequence). The CDR3 consists of 14 residues. The V segment lost 3 bases and the J segment 2 bases; nucleotides outside the gene matches: 1. The CDR3 DNA reads as TGTGCCAGTAGTATTGGGACAGGGGCCTACGAGCAGTACTTC. Its protein product is CASSIGTGAYEQYF.

The chain employs TRBV6-1 and TRBJ2-7, with 7 bases lining up with TRBD1. CDR3 length: 13 residues. CDR1 and CDR2 from the germline V gene are MNHNS and SASEGT. Trimming cost V 7 bases and J 3 bases; bases outside gene matches: 6. This CDR3 reads CASTSGQSYEQYF. The CDR3 bases are TGTGCCAGCACCTCGGGACAGAGCTACGAGCAGTACTTC.

The chain couples TRBV6-5 to TRBJ2-4; 8 bases fit TRBD2. The V gene's germline CDR1 is MNHEY and CDR2 SVGAGI. The CDR3 sequence is 15 residues long. Trimming at V came to 2 bases and at J to 5 bases, leaving 5 bases not matched to a gene. The CDR3 region is CASSYLREGENIQYF. CDR3 in DNA: TGTGCCAGCAGTTACCTTCGGGAGGGGGAAAACATTCAGTACTTC.

This chain connects TRBV14 to TRBJ2-3; a weak D match, TRBD2 (6 bases). CDR3 length equals 15 residues. V lost 3 bases and J lost 0, with 10 bases in between. CDR1 is SGHDN, CDR2 FVKESK, per germline. The CDR3 sequence: CASSHLAMSTDTQYF. In DNA form, the CDR3 reads TGTGCCAGCAGCCACCTAGCGATGAGCACAGATACGCAGTATTTT. Full variable domain (remainder filled in from reference TRBV14 and TRBJ2-3): EAGVTQFPSHSVIEKGQTVTLRCDPISGHDNLYWYRRVMGKEIKFLLHFVKESKQDESGMPNNRFLAERTGGTYSTLKVQPAELEDSGVYFCASSHLAMSTDTQYFGPGTRLTVL.

The chain couples TRBV7-9 to TRBJ1-2; tentative D call: TRBD1 (6 bases). Deletions cut 1 base from V and 4 bases from J, with 13 bases between. The CDR3 is 15 residues long. The germline V gene has CDR1 SEHNR and CDR2 FQNEAQ (reference sequence). The CDR3 loop is CASSLVGQPGYGYTF. CDR3 bases: TGTGCCAGCAGCTTAGTTGGACAGCCGGGCTATGGCTACACCTTC.